The rows below give T cell receptor beta chains drawn from one sample of a study of T-cell reconstitution after alpha-beta-depleted transplantation in children. One entry per CDR3 protein results from TCRdb running MiXCR on the PCR reads. The table has fewer than 1 million distinct CDR3 sequences, under 20% seen once. The source was PBMCs, mostly from graft donor cells, collected 360 days after TCRalphabeta/CD19-depleted stem cell transplant. The origin of the receptors is a male patient younger than 18 who had a stem cell transplant for acute lymphoblastic leukemia, so the T cells may come from the graft donor. The CDR3 runs from the conserved cysteine through the conserved F or W. A D gene is named only where the DNA matches it firmly. The listing skips clone size in some rows; elsewhere it reads once, few, many or a size class.

d_call,clone_size,v_call,j_call,cdr3_nt,cdr3_aa
.,many,TRBV2,TRBJ2-7,TGTGCCAGCGGCGGGGAAGGCTACGAGCAGTACTTC,CASGGEGYEQYF
.,few,TRBV28,TRBJ2-3,TGTGCCAGCAGACCCCCAGCCACAGATACGCAGTATTTT,CASRPPATDTQYF
.,few,TRBV5-1,TRBJ1-4,TGCGCCAGCAGCTCGGAGACGGGACCTTCAACCGTGGTTGAAAAACTGTTTTTT,CASSSETGPSTVVEKLFF
.,many,TRBV29-1,TRBJ1-1,TGCAGCGTTGAAGAAACGGTCCCCAGGGGAACTGAAGCTTTCTTT,CSVEETVPRGTEAFF
TRBD2,many,TRBV27,TRBJ2-7,TGTGCCAGCAGTCTGTTAAGCGGGACCTCCTACGAGCAGTACTTC,CASSLLSGTSYEQYF
TRBD1,.,TRBV15,TRBJ2-7,TGTGCCACCAGTGGAGACAGGGGGCATTACGAGCAGTACTTC,CATSGDRGHYEQYF
.,few,TRBV28,TRBJ1-5,TGTGCCAGCAGAATTAATATTAATCAGCCCCAGCATTTT,CASRININQPQHF
TRBD2,.,TRBV7-8,TRBJ2-1,TGTGCCAGCAGCGCTCGCCGGGGACTAGCGGGAGGGTCCTACAATGAGCAGTTCTTC,CASSARRGLAGGSYNEQFF
.,few,TRBV5-6,TRBJ2-1,TGTGCCAGCAGCTTGCGCCACAATGAGCAGTTCTTC,CASSLRHNEQFF
TRBD1,.,TRBV5-1,TRBJ2-7,TGCGCCAGCAGCTTGGGACAACAGGGGGCTGGAGAGCAGTACTTC,CASSLGQQGAGEQYF
TRBD2,few,TRBV14,TRBJ2-5,TGTGCCAGCAGCCAAGGTAGCGGGAGAAGCTGGGAGACCCAGTACTTC,CASSQGSGRSWETQYF
TRBD1,.,TRBV4-1,TRBJ2-7,TGCGCCAGCAGCCAACTATTAACGACAGGGGGCTATTACGAGCAGTACTTC,CASSQLLTTGGYYEQYF
.,few,TRBV28,TRBJ1-1,TGTGCCAGCCGTATCAGCTCCAGCGGGAACACTGAAGCTTTCTTT,CASRISSSGNTEAFF
.,few,TRBV20-1,TRBJ2-5,TGCAGTGCTAGAGATCAACCGGTTAGGGGAGAGACCCAGTACTTC,CSARDQPVRGETQYF
TRBD1,once,TRBV7-6,TRBJ2-5,TGTGCCAGCACCCTGGACAGGGGGCAAGAGACCCAGTGCTTC,CASTLDRGQETQCF
TRBD2,few,TRBV7-2,TRBJ2-5,TGTGCCAGCAGTGGCGGGGGACCCAGGGAGACCCAGTACTTC,CASSGGGPRETQYF
TRBD1,.,TRBV27,TRBJ2-7,TGTGCCAGCAGTCCAGCCGGGGACAGTGCTACCTACGAGCAGTACTTC,CASSPAGDSATYEQYF
.,many,TRBV5-1,TRBJ2-5,TGCGCCAGCAGCAACGTACCGGGTCGTCAAGAGACCCAGTACTTC,CASSNVPGRQETQYF
.,many,TRBV29-1,TRBJ1-1,TGCAGCGTGGGCGCAGGGACTAACACTGAAGCTTTCTTT,CSVGAGTNTEAFF
.,.,TRBV9,TRBJ2-1,TGTGCCAGCAGCGTGACAGCGGGCGGTACGTACAATGAGCAGTTCTTC,CASSVTAGGTYNEQFF
TRBD2,many,TRBV10-3,TRBJ2-7,TGTGCCATCAGTGAGTCGACTGGCGGGAGCCCCTACGAGCAGTACTTC,CAISESTGGSPYEQYF
.,many,TRBV28,TRBJ1-1,TGTGCCAGCAGTTTAGCAGGGAAAGGCACTGAAGCTTTCTTT,CASSLAGKGTEAFF
TRBD2,.,TRBV9,TRBJ2-3,TGTGCCAGCAGTGTCACCCGGGGGGGTTCCACAGATACGCAGTATTTT,CASSVTRGGSTDTQYF
.,many,TRBV12-3/TRBV12-4,TRBJ2-3,TGTGCCAGCAGTTCAGATGAAACCGGGAGCACAGATACGCAGTATTTT,CASSSDETGSTDTQYF